The 14 T cell receptor beta chains below were found in one sample sequenced in a study of T cell repertoires in cytomegalovirus infection (dated by TCRdb to between 2018 and 2021). Sequencing was performed on an Illumina HiSeq 1500. The raw public reads went through TCRdb reprocessing: fastp at Q25, MiXCR clone calling, in-frame beta chains kept. For every CDR3 protein sequence, its rows merge into one entry that carries the most common genes and DNA. The sample table records roughly 760,000 distinct CDR3 sequences; less than 40% of these occur just once. The ten biggest clones cover 2.5% to 3% of the sample. Sequenced: PBMCs. The receptors come from a human donor in good health (CMV status not recorded). Some clones in this sample may be carry-over from other donors' samples.

This clonotype appeared a few times. The chain joins TRBV14 to TRBJ2-7; D is possibly TRBD1 (5 bases). The germline V gene has CDR1 SGHDN and CDR2 FVKESK. This CDR3 spans 14 amino acids. V dropped 0 bases and J dropped 2 bases, with 8 bases sitting between them. This CDR3 reads CASSQEVGAYEQYF. The CDR3 region has the DNA TGTGCCAGCAGCCAAGAGGTAGGGGCCTACGAGCAGTACTTC. Filled out from reference TRBV14 and TRBJ2-7, the complete variable domain reads EAGVTQFPSHSVIEKGQTVTLRCDPISGHDNLYWYRRVMGKEIKFLLHFVKESKQDESGMPNNRFLAERTGGTYSTLKVQPAELEDSGVYFCASSQEVGAYEQYFGPGTRLTVT.

The V call is TRBV7-2, the J call TRBJ2-7; 9 bases are a match to TRBD2. The CDR3 runs 14 residues. Per the germline V gene, CDR1 is SGHTA and CDR2 is FQGNSA. The V and J ends lost 5 bases and 6 bases, in that order; junction bases with no gene match: 8. The CDR3: CASSRAGLATEQYF. The CDR3 DNA sequence: TGTGCCAGCAGCCGTGCCGGACTAGCGACCGAGCAGTACTTC.

This rearrangement joins TRBV6-1 to TRBJ2-1; 13 bases are shared with TRBD2. This CDR3 comprises 18 residues. Unmatched junction bases numbered 9, after V lost 1 base and J lost 6 bases. Germline V CDR1 and CDR2: MNHNS, SASEGT. The CDR3 nucleotides read TGTGCCAGCAGTGAAGACCCGGGACTAGCGGGATCCGGCAATGAGCAGTTCTTC. Protein sequence: CASSEDPGLAGSGNEQFF.

The chain couples TRBV28 to TRBJ2-2; TRBD1 matches 7 bases. The V gene end was trimmed by 6 bases and the J gene end by 0 bases; junction bases not matched to a gene: 10. The CDR3 has 17 residues. Germline V gene sequence: CDR1 MDHEN, CDR2 SYDVKM. The CDR3 sequence: CASRTNHRGANTGELFF. In nucleotides, the CDR3 is TGTGCCAGCAGGACAAATCACAGGGGCGCGAACACCGGGGAGCTGTTTTTT.

The chain links TRBV28 to TRBJ2-1; tentative D call: TRBD2 (6 bases). The germline CDR1 and CDR2 sequences are MDHEN and SYDVKM. CDR3 size: 18 residues. Trimming stripped 5 bases from V and 1 base from J, with 21 bases between. In DNA form, the CDR3 reads TGTGCCAGCAGTATAAGCCCGCCGTCGGGAGCGTCCTACAATGAGCAGTTCTTC. Encoded protein: CASSISPPSGASYNEQFF.

Regarding this clonotype: No conserved phenylalanine or tryptophan ends this CDR3, so it is likely a read error. This chain connects TRBV6-1 to TRBJ1-5, with D maybe TRBD1 (6 bases). Germline CDR1 MNHNS, CDR2 SASEGT. Trimming left V 4 bases short and J 1 base short, with 8 bases between. This CDR3 is built from 14 residues. CDR3 amino acids: CASSARGSNQPQHV. DNA for the CDR3: TGTGCCAGCAGTGCCAGGGGAAGCAATCAGCCCCAGCATGTT.

The genes are TRBV5-1 and TRBJ1-6; D uncertain. Germline CDR1 SGHRS, CDR2 YFSETQ. CDR3 length equals 14 residues. Between the trimmed V and J ends, which lost 7 bases and 4 bases, there was a span of 12 bases. The CDR3 sequence is CASGTEEYNSPLHF. For the CDR3, the DNA is TGCGCCAGCGGAACAGAAGAATATAATTCACCCCTCCACTTT.

A note on this clonotype: Being one base from a much bigger clone, this may be a read error. Since the CDR3 does not end with the conserved phenylalanine or tryptophan, this likely comes from a read error. This chain connects TRBV6-2 or TRBV6-3 to TRBJ2-7, with TRBD2 identical over 7 bases. From germline, CDR1 is MNHEY and CDR2 SVGEGT. The CDR3 consists of 14 residues. V lost 5 bases and J lost 4; bases outside the gene matches: 8. The CDR3 loop is CASSDWGGTYEQYL. Here the CDR3 DNA reads TGTGCCAGCAGTGATTGGGGGGGAACATACGAGCAGTACCTC.

Turning to this clonotype: One end of the junction fails to match germline, which may point to a read error. For the CDR3, the DNA is TGTGCCAGCAGTTATATGGCGAACACTGAAGCTTTATTT. This sequence encodes CASSYMANTEALF. This rearrangement joins TRBV6-5 to TRBJ1-1; D uncertain. The CDR3 contains 13 residues. The germline V gene has CDR1 MNHEY and CDR2 SVGAGI.

The chain combines TRBV29-1 with TRBJ2-7, with D possibly called TRBD1 or TRBD2 (5 bases each). Germline V lookup: CDR1 SQVTM, CDR2 ANQGSEA. CDR3 length: 14 residues. The V gene lost 6 bases and the J gene lost 6 bases, with 21 bases spanning the gap. The CDR3 nucleotides are TGCAGCGTCTGGGGCCTTACTAGTTCAGGCGAGCAGTACTTC. Encoded protein: CSVWGLTSSGEQYF.

Ten or more counts support this clonotype. The chain couples TRBV7-2 to TRBJ1-1; D remains ambiguous. Per the germline V gene, CDR1 is SGHTA and CDR2 is FQGNSA. CDR3 length: 15 amino acids. With 1 base removed from V and 3 bases from J, the gap between germline ends came to 12 bases. In nucleotides, the CDR3 is TGTGCCAGCAGCTTAGGTGGAGGCCGGGACACTGAAGCTTTCTTT. This gives the protein CASSLGGGRDTEAFF.

This clonotype was recorded a few times. The chain carries TRBV9 and TRBJ2-7, with 7 bases fitting TRBD2. Germline V gene lookup returns CDR1 SGDLS and CDR2 YYNGEE. Germline trimming cut 0 bases from V and 4 bases from J; bases unmatched to any gene: 7. CDR3 length equals 15 residues. CDR3 protein: CASSVDAGEAYEQYF. CDR3 coding DNA: TGTGCCAGCAGCGTAGATGCGGGAGAGGCGTACGAGCAGTACTTC. The entire variable domain, with the rest obtained from reference TRBV9 and TRBJ2-7, is as follows: DSGVTQTPKHLITATGQRVTLRCSPRSGDLSVYWYQQSLDQGLQFLIQYYNGEERAKGNILERFSAQQFPDLHSELNLSSLELGDSALYFCASSVDAGEAYEQYFGPGTRLTVT.

V is TRBV4-2 and J is TRBJ2-3; 14 nucleotides align to TRBD2. The V and J ends lost 0 bases and 5 bases, in that order; junction bases with no gene match: 7. CDR1 and CDR2 (germline): LGHNA, YNFKEQ. The CDR3 runs 18 residues. In DNA form, the CDR3 reads TGTGCCAGCAGCCAAGATCTGGGACTAGCGGGAGCGGTAGATACGCAGTATTTT. It codes for CASSQDLGLAGAVDTQYF.

The chain carries TRBV19 and TRBJ1-5; the D is unclear. The germline V gene encodes CDR1 LNHDA and CDR2 SQIVND (reference sequence). The V end lost 0 bases, the J end lost 9 bases, and 9 bases lay between the germline ends. CDR3 length: 13 residues. CDR3 sequence: CASSIDPWGPQHF. In DNA form, the CDR3 reads TGTGCCAGTAGTATAGACCCTTGGGGGCCCCAGCATTTT.